A selection of T cell receptor beta chains follows, all from one sample in a study of vaccination effects on CD4 cells after COVID-19. Their specific antigens are unknown. Generated by immunoSEQ multiplex PCR, the TCRdb table keeps only in-frame clones and is missing some. The sample has more than 45,000 clones, about three quarters seen once. The material was CD4+ T cells from PBMCs cultured without peptide, obtained before COVID-19 vaccination. These receptors originate from a human donor who received a COVID-19 vaccine. Both conserved end residues are part of each CDR3. D genes are given only for firm matches. Size is omitted from some rows. Given values are once, few, many or a class for expanded clones.

clone size: .
D gene: .
CDR3 length: 15
V gene: TRBV5-1
J gene: TRBJ1-2
CDR3 protein: CASSLTSGGNYGYTF
CDR3 DNA: TGCGCCAGCAGCTTGACCAGCGGGGGGAACTATGGCTACACCTTC

clone size: once
D gene: .
CDR3 length: 14
V gene: TRBV9
J gene: TRBJ1-3
CDR3 protein: CASSSSLSGNTIYF
CDR3 DNA: TGTGCCAGCAGCTCGAGCCTCTCTGGAAACACCATATATTTT

clone size: .
D gene: .
CDR3 length: 11
V gene: TRBV3-1/TRBV3-2
J gene: TRBJ2-2
CDR3 protein: CASSQAGELFF
CDR3 DNA: TGTGCCAGCAGCCAAGCCGGGGAGCTGTTTTTT

clone size: .
D gene: .
CDR3 length: 15
V gene: TRBV28
J gene: TRBJ2-3
CDR3 protein: CASSLTQGTTDTQYF
CDR3 DNA: TGTGCCAGCAGTTTAACCCAGGGAACCACAGATACGCAGTATTTT

clone size: .
D gene: .
CDR3 length: 14
V gene: TRBV7-2
J gene: TRBJ1-1
CDR3 protein: CASSLGGGNTEAFF
CDR3 DNA: TGTGCCAGCAGCTTAGGGGGGGGGAACACTGAAGCTTTCTTT

clone size: .
D gene: .
CDR3 length: 14
V gene: TRBV7-2
J gene: TRBJ1-5
CDR3 protein: CASSSGQEIMPQHF
CDR3 DNA: TGTGCCAGCAGCTCAGGACAAGAAATCATGCCCCAGCATTTT

clone size: .
D gene: .
CDR3 length: 19
V gene: TRBV5-6
J gene: TRBJ1-3
CDR3 protein: CASSFPPPLGTSVEDTIYF
CDR3 DNA: TGTGCCAGCAGCTTCCCACCCCCCCTCGGGACTTCGGTAGAGGACACCATATATTTT

clone size: few
D gene: TRBD1
CDR3 length: 16
V gene: TRBV4-1
J gene: TRBJ1-6
CDR3 protein: CASSKGQVRSQPPLHF
CDR3 DNA: TGCGCCAGCAGCAAAGGACAGGTTCGATCCCAACCACCCCTCCACTTT

clone size: few
D gene: .
CDR3 length: 14
V gene: TRBV4-1
J gene: TRBJ1-2
CDR3 protein: CASSTQTESYGYTF
CDR3 DNA: TGCGCCAGCAGCACCCAGACGGAATCCTATGGCTACACCTTC

clone size: .
D gene: TRBD1
CDR3 length: 15
V gene: TRBV5-5
J gene: TRBJ1-1
CDR3 protein: CASSPWGQENTEAFF
CDR3 DNA: TGTGCCAGCAGCCCCTGGGGACAGGAGAACACTGAAGCTTTCTTT

clone size: .
D gene: TRBD1
CDR3 length: 18
V gene: TRBV13
J gene: TRBJ1-2
CDR3 protein: CASSLFSGTGGSRYGYTF
CDR3 DNA: TGTGCCAGCAGCTTATTCTCCGGGACAGGGGGATCTCGTTATGGCTACACCTTC

clone size: .
D gene: .
CDR3 length: 14
V gene: TRBV7-2
J gene: TRBJ1-5
CDR3 protein: CASSLSRGNQPQHF
CDR3 DNA: TGTGCCAGCAGCTTAAGTAGGGGAAATCAGCCCCAGCATTTT

clone size: .
D gene: .
CDR3 length: 11
V gene: TRBV28
J gene: TRBJ2-2
CDR3 protein: CAILGPGELFF
CDR3 DNA: TGTGCCATCCTAGGACCCGGGGAGCTGTTTTTT

clone size: few
D gene: .
CDR3 length: 13
V gene: TRBV27
J gene: TRBJ1-2
CDR3 protein: CASRPSGGYGYTF
CDR3 DNA: TGTGCCAGCAGACCCTCGGGCGGCTATGGCTACACCTTC

clone size: .
D gene: .
CDR3 length: 15
V gene: TRBV7-7
J gene: TRBJ2-3
CDR3 protein: CASSLSGPNTDTQYF
CDR3 DNA: TGTGCCAGCAGCCTAAGCGGCCCTAACACAGATACGCAGTATTTT

clone size: once
D gene: .
CDR3 length: 13
V gene: TRBV10-3
J gene: TRBJ1-1
CDR3 protein: CAISQGQAAEAFF
CDR3 DNA: TGTGCCATCAGCCAGGGCCAGGCAGCTGAAGCTTTCTTT

clone size: .
D gene: TRBD1
CDR3 length: 16
V gene: TRBV7-9
J gene: TRBJ1-1
CDR3 protein: CASSSQGQSRASEAFF
CDR3 DNA: TGTGCCAGCAGCTCCCAGGGACAGTCGAGGGCGTCTGAAGCTTTCTTT

clone size: once
D gene: .
CDR3 length: 11
V gene: TRBV20-1
J gene: TRBJ2-3
CDR3 protein: CSASHTDTQYF
CDR3 DNA: TGCAGTGCTAGCCACACAGATACGCAGTATTTT

clone size: .
D gene: TRBD1
CDR3 length: 16
V gene: TRBV24-1
J gene: TRBJ2-1
CDR3 protein: CATSETGTGAYNEQFF
CDR3 DNA: TGTGCCACCAGTGAAACCGGGACAGGGGCCTACAATGAGCAGTTCTTC

clone size: .
D gene: TRBD2
CDR3 length: 19
V gene: TRBV30
J gene: TRBJ2-3
CDR3 protein: CAWTPSRILAGSYTDTQYF
CDR3 DNA: TGTGCCTGGACCCCCTCTAGGATACTAGCGGGGAGCTACACAGATACGCAGTATTTT

clone size: .
D gene: TRBD1
CDR3 length: 13
V gene: TRBV12-3/TRBV12-4
J gene: TRBJ2-5
CDR3 protein: CASRRGQRETQYF
CDR3 DNA: TGTGCCAGCAGAAGGGGACAGCGGGAGACCCAGTACTTC

clone size: few
D gene: .
CDR3 length: 16
V gene: TRBV24-1
J gene: TRBJ2-3
CDR3 protein: CATSDLMGFSTDTQYF
CDR3 DNA: TGTGCCACCAGTGATTTGATGGGTTTCAGCACAGATACGCAGTATTTT

clone size: .
D gene: .
CDR3 length: 14
V gene: TRBV6-5
J gene: TRBJ1-1
CDR3 protein: CASSYGGWGTEAFF
CDR3 DNA: TGTGCCAGCAGTTATGGGGGATGGGGCACTGAAGCTTTCTTT

clone size: .
D gene: TRBD1
CDR3 length: 15
V gene: TRBV23-1
J gene: TRBJ1-2
CDR3 protein: CASSLGQGANYGYTF
CDR3 DNA: TGCGCCAGCAGTCTAGGACAGGGAGCTAACTATGGCTACACCTTC

clone size: .
D gene: .
CDR3 length: 14
V gene: TRBV2
J gene: TRBJ2-5
CDR3 protein: CASSEKAGKKTQYF
CDR3 DNA: TGTGCCAGCAGTGAAAAGGCAGGGAAAAAGACCCAGTACTTC

clone size: .
D gene: .
CDR3 length: 19
V gene: TRBV30
J gene: TRBJ1-2
CDR3 protein: CASSQDSFTSTMGSYGYTF
CDR3 DNA: TGTGCCTCCTCACAAGACAGCTTTACCTCTACTATGGGTAGCTATGGCTACACCTTC